Below are 17 T cell receptor beta chains sequenced from a single sample in a study of cytomegalovirus exposure and HLA in healthy donors. The PCR used 60 Vbeta and 13 Jbeta primers. TCRdb's table, derived via immunoSEQ multiplex PCR, lists solely in-frame clones and lacks some. The sample lists 150,000 to 200,000 clones; 80% to 85% were seen once. Sequencing input: PBMCs. These receptors came from a boy aged 5-17 years in good health and CMV-seronegative.

J is TRBJ2-7 and V is TRBV6-1, with a tentative D call TRBD1 (6 bases). This CDR3 is 15 amino acids long. V lost 7 bases and J 2 bases, leaving 18 bases between the germline ends. Germline V gene data show CDR1 as MNHNS and CDR2 as SASEGT. Here the CDR3 DNA reads TGTGCCAGCAAACCGTCAGGGGCCCCCACCTACGAGCAGTACTTC. The encoded protein is CASKPSGAPTYEQYF.

This chain uses TRBV6-6 with TRBJ2-7; 9 positions match TRBD1. The V gene end was trimmed by 5 bases and the J gene end by 4 bases; junction bases not matched to a gene: 3. The CDR3 spans 13 residues. Germline CDR1 is MNHNY and CDR2 is SVGAGI (reference sequence). As DNA, the CDR3 is TGTGCCAGCAGTGCGACAGGGGGGTACGAGCAGTACTTC. Residues: CASSATGGYEQYF.

The chain joins TRBV6-5 to TRBJ2-2; D is uncertain. V was cut by 6 bases and J by 7 bases, with 12 bases left in between. Germline V gives CDR1 MNHEY, CDR2 SVGAGI. The CDR3 sequence is 13 residues long. Written as DNA, the CDR3 is TGTGCCAGCAGAATCACTCGCGACGGGGAGCTGTTTTTT. This encodes CASRITRDGELFF.

The V call is TRBV7-2, the J call TRBJ2-5, with TRBD1 as a possible D gene (6 bases). The last part of the DNA fits TRBJ2-7 better; the J call may be wrong. The CDR3 is 11 amino acids. The germline V gene encodes CDR1 SGHTA and CDR2 FQGNSA. The CDR3 DNA sequence: TGTGCCAGCCTATCAGGGGACGAGCAGTACTTC. Protein sequence: CASLSGDEQYF.

V usage is TRBV4-1 and J usage is TRBJ2-7; 11 nucleotides align to TRBD1. Germline V gene data show CDR1 as MGHRA and CDR2 as YSYEKL. The CDR3 has 17 residues. The J segment lost 3 bases and the V segment lost 1 base, leaving 8 bases of the junction unmatched. The CDR3 nucleotides are TGCGCCAGCAGCCAAGTAGGGGCCGGGACAGGGGGCTACGAGCAGTACTTC. This translates into CASSQVGAGTGGYEQYF.

The rearrangement uses TRBV5-1 and TRBJ1-2; D is undetermined. Per the germline V gene, CDR1 is SGHRS and CDR2 is YFSETQ. This CDR3 region has 16 residues. Trimming stripped 0 bases from V and 0 bases from J, with 12 bases between. In DNA form, the CDR3 reads TGCGCCAGCAGCTTGGGGGCCGGGATCACTAACTATGGCTACACCTTC. Amino acids: CASSLGAGITNYGYTF.

The rearrangement joins TRBV15 to TRBJ2-7; perhaps TRBD2 as D (5 bases). The CDR3 runs to 16 residues. From germline, CDR1 is LNHNV and CDR2 YYDKDF (reference sequence). Between the trimmed V and J ends, which lost 0 bases and 2 bases, there was a span of 14 bases. The CDR3 DNA follows: TGTGCCACCAGCAGAGATCTTGCGGAGGAAGCCTACGAGCAGTACTTC. This sequence encodes CATSRDLAEEAYEQYF.

This clone was counted a few times. The V and J genes are TRBV4-1 and TRBJ2-1; D may be TRBD1 (6 bases). Germline V gene data show CDR1 as MGHRA and CDR2 as YSYEKL. The V end was cut by 4 bases, the J end by 8 bases, with 18 bases between. The CDR3 runs 15 residues. As DNA, the CDR3 is TGCGCCAGCAGCCCCCGGGACACCCGAGAGGATGAGCAGTTCTTC. It codes for CASSPRDTREDEQFF.

The V and J genes are TRBV18 and TRBJ2-1; D may be TRBD2 (5 bases). CDR3 length equals 14 residues. Trimming shortened V by 3 bases and J by 4 bases, and 10 bases separated the two germline ends. CDR1 KGHSH and CDR2 LQKENI come from the germline V gene. CDR3 bases: TGTGCCAGCTCACCCGAGGGTCTGTACAATGAGCAGTTCTTC. Its protein is CASSPEGLYNEQFF.

This chain joins TRBV27 and TRBJ2-7; D gene unclear. Trimming took off 6 bases at V and 1 base at J, with 7 bases between the two ends. Germline V gene lookup returns CDR1 MNHEY and CDR2 SMNVEV (reference sequence). This CDR3 spans 12 amino acids. The CDR3: CASRSPSYEQYF. CDR3 DNA: TGTGCCAGCAGATCCCCTTCCTACGAGCAGTACTTC.

The gene calls are TRBV2 and TRBJ1-2, with a possible D match to TRBD1 (6 bases). The V gene's germline CDR1 is SNHLY and CDR2 FYNNEI. This CDR3 comprises 15 residues. Trimming cost V 4 bases and J 5 bases, with 17 bases left between them. CDR3 nucleotide sequence: TGTGCCAGCAGTGGGACCCCGGGACATCCATATGGCTACACCTTC. Its translation: CASSGTPGHPYGYTF.

The chain uses TRBV7-3 and TRBJ1-6, with a tentative D call TRBD1 (5 bases). Trimming took off 5 bases at V and 7 bases at J, with 18 bases between the two ends. The CDR3 totals 16 residues. The germline V gene encodes CDR1 SGHTA and CDR2 FQGTGA. CDR3 amino acids: CASSLGGIRTNSPLHF. CDR3 sequence (DNA): TGTGCCAGCAGCCTCGGGGGAATCCGGACAAATTCACCCCTCCACTTT.

The rearrangement joins TRBV7-9 to TRBJ2-1; 13 bases fit TRBD2. The V gene's germline CDR1 is SEHNR and CDR2 FQNEAQ (reference sequence). The ends lost 5 bases at V and 1 base at J; junction bases unmatched: 8. The CDR3 sequence is 18 residues long. The CDR3, as DNA: TGTGCCAGCAGCCCCGCGGGACTAGCGGGGACATCCTACAATGAGCAGTTCTTC. It translates to CASSPAGLAGTSYNEQFF.

The chain combines TRBV30 with TRBJ1-5; TRBD1 matches 11 bases. Losses at the gene ends were 1 base for V and 0 bases for J; bases not matched to a gene: 5. Germline CDR1 and CDR2: GTSNPN and SVGIG (reference sequence). This CDR3 has 17 amino acids. CDR3: CAWSADRGHLSNQPQHF. The CDR3 coding sequence is TGTGCCTGGAGTGCGGACAGGGGGCACCTTAGCAATCAGCCCCAGCATTTT.

The V call is TRBV7-6, the J call TRBJ2-2; D not resolved. Germline CDR1 is SGHVS and CDR2 is FNYEAQ. Trimming left V 3 bases short and J 0 bases short, with 8 bases between. The CDR3 consists of 15 residues. The chain's CDR3 is CASSFGAANTGELFF. CDR3 nucleotides: TGTGCCAGCAGCTTCGGCGCGGCGAACACCGGGGAGCTGTTTTTT.

A single count supports this clone. The chain couples TRBV9 to TRBJ1-3; TRBD1 might be the D (6 bases). The V gene lost 0 bases and the J gene lost 0 bases, with 10 bases spanning the gap. Germline V gives CDR1 SGDLS, CDR2 YYNGEE. This CDR3 is built from 16 residues. The CDR3, as DNA: TGTGCCAGCAGCGTAGCTGGGGGCATCTCTGGAAACACCATATATTTT. Its protein product is CASSVAGGISGNTIYF.

This rearrangement joins TRBV30 to TRBJ2-7; D might be TRBD1 (6 bases). Germline lookup yields CDR1 GTSNPN and CDR2 SVGIG (reference sequence). This CDR3 is built from 13 residues. The V gene lost 1 base and the J gene lost 6 bases, with 13 bases spanning the gap. CDR3 sequence reads: CAWSAPPGVEQYF. DNA for the CDR3: TGTGCCTGGAGTGCTCCTCCAGGGGTCGAGCAGTACTTC.